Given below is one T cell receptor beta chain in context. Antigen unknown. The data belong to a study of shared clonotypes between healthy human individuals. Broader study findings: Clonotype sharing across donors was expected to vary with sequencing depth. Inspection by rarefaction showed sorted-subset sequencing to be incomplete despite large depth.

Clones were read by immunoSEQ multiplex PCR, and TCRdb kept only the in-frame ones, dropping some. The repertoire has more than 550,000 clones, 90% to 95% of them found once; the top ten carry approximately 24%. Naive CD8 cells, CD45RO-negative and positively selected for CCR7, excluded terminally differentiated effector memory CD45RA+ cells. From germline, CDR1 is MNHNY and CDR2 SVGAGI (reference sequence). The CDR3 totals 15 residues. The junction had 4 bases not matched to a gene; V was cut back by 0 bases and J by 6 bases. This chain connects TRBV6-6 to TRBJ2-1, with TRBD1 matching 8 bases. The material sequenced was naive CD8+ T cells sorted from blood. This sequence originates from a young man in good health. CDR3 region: CASSYSSRGPNEQFF. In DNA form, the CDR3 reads TGTGCCAGCAGTTACTCTTCCAGGGGGCCCAATGAGCAGTTCTTC.